The present T cell receptor (beta chain) was sequenced within a study of T cell repertoires in cytomegalovirus infection. Study in general: Public signatures in TCR beta pointed to CMV infection and matching HLA type.

Study results and caveats: Dominating the ex vivo response were TCR beta clonotypes that were CMV-specific and HLA-C-restricted. Of the TCR beta families, the public ones yielded a cumulative frequency that identified carriers of CMV plus the relevant HLA.

This clonotype showed up many times. Its antigen remains unidentified. Per germline, CDR1 SGHTA and CDR2 FQGNSA. Trimming took off 5 bases at V and 0 bases at J, with 14 bases between the two ends. The CDR3 extends over 17 amino acids. TCRdb called the reads again in MiXCR, with one record for every CDR3 protein. The table has over 90,000 distinct CDR3 sequences, 16% seen once. This chain connects TRBV7-2 to TRBJ1-6, with D possibly TRBD1 on 6 matching bases. This TCR was recovered from a human donor in good health (CMV status not recorded). Some clones in this sample may be carry-over from other donors' samples. Sequencing used PBMCs. DNA of the CDR3: TGTGCCAGCAGCCCTAGCCAGGGGAGCTCCTATAATTCACCCCTCCACTTT. Amino acid sequence: CASSPSQGSSYNSPLHF.